The subject of this entry is one T cell receptor beta chain. This sample is drawn from a study of cytomegalovirus exposure and HLA in healthy donors. Primers: 60 Vbeta forward and 13 Jbeta reverse. Libraries were prepared by immunoSEQ multiplex PCR; TCRdb keeps only in-frame clonotypes and omits some of them. The sample contains some 130,000 clones, about 76% of which appear only once. Germline V gene sequence: CDR1 LGHNA, CDR2 YSLEER. Trimming removed 0 bases at V and 6 bases at J, with 9 bases between. The CDR3 is made up of 13 amino acids. This receptor was taken from a man aged 18 to 30 in good health and CMV-seronegative. Source material: PBMCs. The chain is built from TRBV4-3 and TRBJ2-7; tentatively, D is TRBD2 (7 bases). CDR3: CASSQEGGREQYF. The CDR3 DNA reads TGCGCCAGCAGCCAAGAGGGGGGGCGCGAGCAGTACTTC.